The rows below give T cell receptor beta chains drawn from one sample of a study of early T cells in non-severe SARS-CoV-2 infection. Using its own MiXCR run on the 5' RACE reads, TCRdb lists one record per CDR3 protein. This table has under 75,000 distinct CDR3 sequences, about 13% appearing once. Specimen: whole blood. The source is an adult who was a healthcare worker with PCR-confirmed SARS-CoV-2 infection or an uninfected control (not recorded which). The CDR3 runs from the conserved cysteine through the conserved F or W. Fields, in order: J gene, V gene, clone size, D gene, CDR3 DNA, CDR3 protein. The D gene is left open where the match is weak. Clone size is not always given. Where it is, it says once, few, many or a class for expanded clones.

>TRBJ2-2|TRBV5-1|few|.
TGCGCCAGCAGCTGGGGACCTCGGAACACCGGGGAGCTGTTTTTT
CASSWGPRNTGELFF
>TRBJ2-7|TRBV20-1|.|.
TGCAGTGCTAGAGATAAAGTCCTCGAGCAGTACTTC
CSARDKVLEQYF
>TRBJ2-7|TRBV4-1|.|TRBD1
TGCGCCAGCAGCCATCACGGACAGGGGGCCAACGAGCAGTACTTC
CASSHHGQGANEQYF
>TRBJ1-2|TRBV28|many|.
TGTGCCAGCGGACACTATGGCTACACCTTC
CASGHYGYTF
>TRBJ2-2|TRBV28|many|.
TGTGCCAGCAGTTTGGGCGAGGGGGAGCTGTTTTTT
CASSLGEGELFF
>TRBJ2-5|TRBV20-1|.|TRBD2
TGCAGTGCCGGGGAGCCTAGCGGCCGGACCCAGTACTTC
CSAGEPSGRTQYF
>TRBJ2-1|TRBV5-1|many|.
TGCGCCAGCAGCTTGGCCCTACGTGGGAGTACCTACAATGAGCAGTTCTTC
CASSLALRGSTYNEQFF
>TRBJ1-1|TRBV29-1|.|.
TGCAGCGTTGATCCGGGAAACACTGAAGCTTTCTTT
CSVDPGNTEAFF
>TRBJ1-1|TRBV6-5|few|.
TGTGCCAGCACGTCAGCGGGGGGCCTCGGTGGCACTGAAGCTTTCTTT
CASTSAGGLGGTEAFF
>TRBJ2-7|TRBV18|few|.
TGTGCCAGCTCACAGGGTTCTGCCTACGAGCAGTACTTC
CASSQGSAYEQYF
>TRBJ2-3|TRBV7-2|many|TRBD2
TGTGCCAGCAGTAAGACTAGCGGGGGGGCTGGGACAGATACGCAGTATTTT
CASSKTSGGAGTDTQYF
>TRBJ2-7|TRBV7-2|.|.
TGTGCCAGCAGCTTATTAGCCGGGGACGAGCAGTACTTC
CASSLLAGDEQYF
>TRBJ2-3|TRBV5-1|.|.
TGCGCCAGCAGCTTGCTCACAACTAGCACAGATACGCAGTATTTT
CASSLLTTSTDTQYF
>TRBJ1-4|TRBV6-5|many|.
TGTGCCAGCAGCACAGGGACCACCACGGGGAAACTGTTTTTT
CASSTGTTTGKLFF
>TRBJ1-1|TRBV18|few|.
TGTGCCAGCTCACCACCAGTCCGCTCTGAAGCTTTCTTT
CASSPPVRSEAFF
>TRBJ1-1|TRBV20-1|few|.
TGCAGTGCTAGTGCAGCCGGATATTACACTGAAGCTTTCTTT
CSASAAGYYTEAFF
>TRBJ2-1|TRBV20-1|.|.
TGCAGTGCTAGTCCTGTCCTAGCCAATGAGCAGTTCTTC
CSASPVLANEQFF
>TRBJ2-7|TRBV12-3/TRBV12-4|few|.
TGTGCCAGCAGTTTGACACCCTACGAGCAGTACTTC
CASSLTPYEQYF
>TRBJ1-1|TRBV12-3/TRBV12-4|many|.
TGTGCCAGCAGTTTCAGGGGCTTGGGCACTGAAGCTTTCTTT
CASSFRGLGTEAFF
>TRBJ2-1|TRBV7-3|many|TRBD2
TGTGCCAGCAGCGCCACTAGCGGGAGGTACAATGAGCAGTTCTTC
CASSATSGRYNEQFF
>TRBJ2-7|TRBV7-2|.|TRBD2
TGTGCCAGCAGCTTGGGGAGCGGGACTCCCTACGAGCAGTACTTC
CASSLGSGTPYEQYF
>TRBJ2-5|TRBV20-1|few|.
TGCAGTGTCGGGCAGGGTGTTAGAGAGACCCAGTACTTC
CSVGQGVRETQYF
>TRBJ1-1|TRBV7-2|few|.
TGTGCCAGCAGCTCCACGAGGGGGAGCACTGAAGCTTTCTTT
CASSSTRGSTEAFF
>TRBJ2-7|TRBV12-5|few|.
TGTGCTAGCCTGGGGATCCCTGGGGACGAGCAGTACTTC
CASLGIPGDEQYF
>TRBJ2-7|TRBV7-2|once|TRBD2
TGTGCCAGCAGCGTAAGATCTAGCGGGACCTACGAGCAGTACTTC
CASSVRSSGTYEQYF
>TRBJ2-3|TRBV11-2|.|.
TGTGCCAGCAGCTCACACGCCGGGGGAGATACGCAGTATTTT
CASSSHAGGDTQYF
>TRBJ2-1|TRBV2|.|.
TGTGCCAGCAAGAGGGAGATGAATGAGCAGTTCTTC
CASKREMNEQFF
>TRBJ1-5|TRBV6-2/TRBV6-3|many|.
TGTGCCAGCAAGGCGCTTAGCAATCAGCCCCAGCATTTT
CASKALSNQPQHF
>TRBJ2-5|TRBV20-1|many|.
TGCAGTGCCCCGGGACTGACACAAGAGACCCAGTACTTC
CSAPGLTQETQYF
>TRBJ2-1|TRBV28|many|TRBD2
TGTGCCAGCCCTCCCCCGGGACAGATAGCGGGAGGAAAATTGAATGAGCAGTTCTTC
CASPPPGQIAGGKLNEQFF
>TRBJ1-2|TRBV6-1|many|TRBD1
TGTGCCAGCAGTGAGGACGTGGGACAGACCTATGGCTACACCTTC
CASSEDVGQTYGYTF
>TRBJ2-1|TRBV9|medium-sized|.
TGTGCCAGCAGCGAGTCCGGGGTCTCCTACAATGAGCAGTTCTTC
CASSESGVSYNEQFF
>TRBJ2-3|TRBV5-6|.|.
TGTGCCAGCACCCTTGAGATGGTGCGAACAGATACGCAGTATTTT
CASTLEMVRTDTQYF
>TRBJ2-7|TRBV6-5|many|.
TGTGCCAGCAAGGTACCAGCGGAAAAAGGGCGGGGATACGAGCAGTACTTC
CASKVPAEKGRGYEQYF
>TRBJ2-7|TRBV6-1|.|.
TGTGCCAGCAGTGAAGATCCAGGTCGCTCCTACGAGCAGTACTTC
CASSEDPGRSYEQYF
>TRBJ1-2|TRBV5-1|few|.
TGCGCCAGCAGCTTGGCTACCTATGGCTACACCTTC
CASSLATYGYTF
>TRBJ1-1|TRBV5-1|few|TRBD1
TGCGCCAGCAGCTCAAGACAGGGCGCTGAAGCTTTCTTT
CASSSRQGAEAFF